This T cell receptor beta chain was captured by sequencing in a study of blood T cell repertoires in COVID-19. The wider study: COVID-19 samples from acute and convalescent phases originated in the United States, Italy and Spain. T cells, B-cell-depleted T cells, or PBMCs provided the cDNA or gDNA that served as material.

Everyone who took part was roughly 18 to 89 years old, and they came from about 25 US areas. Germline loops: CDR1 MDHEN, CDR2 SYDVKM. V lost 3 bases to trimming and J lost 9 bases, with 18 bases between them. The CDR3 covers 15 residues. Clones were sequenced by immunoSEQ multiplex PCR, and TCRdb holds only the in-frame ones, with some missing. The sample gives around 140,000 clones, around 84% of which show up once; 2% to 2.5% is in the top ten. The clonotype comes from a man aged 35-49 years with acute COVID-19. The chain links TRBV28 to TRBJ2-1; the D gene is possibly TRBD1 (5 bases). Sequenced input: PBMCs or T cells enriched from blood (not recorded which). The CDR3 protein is CASSFQGSRIGEQFF. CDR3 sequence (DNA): TGTGCCAGCAGTTTTCAGGGTAGTCGAATCGGTGAGCAGTTCTTC.